This TCR beta chain comes out of a study of blood T cell repertoires in COVID-19. About the study: The study drew acute and convalescent COVID-19 samples from the United States, Italy and Spain.

With V trimmed by 2 bases and J by 1 base, 7 bases remained unmatched. The CDR3 contains 16 residues. Germline loops: CDR1 KGHSH, CDR2 LQKENI. Sequenced by immunoSEQ multiplex PCR; TCRdb stores in-frame clones only, minus some. The repertoire includes 95,000 to 100,000 clones, 90% to 95% of them detected once, and roughly a sixth sits in the top ten. The receptor was derived from a man aged 50 or older with acute or convalescent COVID-19. The chain couples TRBV18 to TRBJ1-2; 7 bases align to TRBD1. Sample: peripheral blood. The CDR3 sequence is CASSPKGTANNYGYTF. CDR3 bases: TGTGCCAGCTCACCAAAGGGGACAGCCAATAACTATGGCTACACCTTC.